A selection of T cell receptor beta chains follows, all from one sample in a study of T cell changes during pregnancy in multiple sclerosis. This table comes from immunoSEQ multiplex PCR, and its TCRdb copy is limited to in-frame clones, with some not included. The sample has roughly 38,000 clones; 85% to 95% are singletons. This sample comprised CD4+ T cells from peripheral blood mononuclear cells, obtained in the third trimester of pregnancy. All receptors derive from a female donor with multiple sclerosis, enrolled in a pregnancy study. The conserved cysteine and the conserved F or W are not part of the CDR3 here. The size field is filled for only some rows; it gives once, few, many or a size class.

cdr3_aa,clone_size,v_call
ASSQEAGPLSNQPQH,.,TRBV4-3
ASSQRGGTEAF,.,TRBV4-3
ATREGFSGRGQETQY,.,TRBV15
ASTGRGGSTEAF,.,TRBV2
ASSPYRGHNEQF,.,TRBV27
ASRPTGGAGYGYT,.,TRBV28
ASTRTSGGGNEQF,.,TRBV9
ASSLNEGQPQH,.,TRBV7-6
ASSFLSTDTQY,once,TRBV7-3
ASSEGKGAYEQY,.,TRBV6-1
ASKISHLMNTEAF,.,TRBV19
ASSVGVQQAKDTQY,.,TRBV9
ASSFLAGVDTQY,.,TRBV5-1
ASSIPGQGAEQY,.,TRBV19
ASSHDSYNEQF,.,TRBV11-2
ASSLRAPSGGADTGELF,.,TRBV7-2
ASSGLGQGLMNTEAF,.,TRBV7-2
ASSLELAGGLGEQF,.,TRBV27
AWRDSGSSYEQY,.,TRBV30
ASSATGPGQY,.,TRBV2
ASSLGSAGKTQY,.,TRBV11-2
ASSNRVWQPQH,.,TRBV21-1
ASSPGTANTGELF,.,TRBV19
ASSLRQGAGEKLF,few,TRBV5-5
ASRGTGVRGEQY,.,TRBV5-6
ASSLGDGRLAGGLYINEQF,.,TRBV2
ASSVGALASSYEQY,.,TRBV9
ASSSRLQGRGETQY,once,TRBV11-2
ASSDYRGDRRNYGYT,.,TRBV6-1
ASSLEIGAGALGLDEQF,once,TRBV5-1
ASTGGTGVSGANVLT,.,TRBV5-1
ASRPWTGGGEQY,.,TRBV27
ASSAIGTGLQETQY,.,TRBV2
ASSGDWNEQF,.,TRBV19
ASSERGNRSPLH,.,TRBV2
ASSATGTEAF,.,TRBV7-2
ASTQGTSGYEQY,.,TRBV7-6
ASRDLDRANEKLF,.,TRBV6-5
ASSLKTGAGTEAF,.,TRBV5-4
ASSVGQGIYEQY,.,TRBV9
ASSHPRRVSSGNTIY,.,TRBV21-1
ASSYSTPSGGQPQH,.,TRBV6-5
ASSSGLGETQY,.,TRBV2
ASSLAGGRGD,.,TRBV5-4
ASSQAYQGWNEKLF,.,TRBV4-3
ASSDWGRVVYEQY,once,TRBV6-4
ASSGGRSGNTIY,.,TRBV6-6
ATSRALETQY,.,TRBV15
ASSQDMRGGRDTQY,.,TRBV4-1
ASSPGLAGGPSSGELF,.,TRBV5-4